These T cell receptor beta chains were read from a single sample in a study of blood T cell repertoires in COVID-19. Data came from immunoSEQ multiplex PCR; TCRdb stores just in-frame clones and leaves some out. The table has 25,000 to 35,000 clones, 85% to 95% seen once; the top ten hold 0.83%. Source material: peripheral blood. These receptors originate from a woman in her 70s with COVID-19, enrolled during active disease. The CDR3 runs from the conserved cysteine through the conserved F or W. D genes are given only for firm matches. Some rows mark clone size as missing; the rest say once, few, many or name a class of expanded clone.

D	V	size	J	CDR3	DNA
.	TRBV5-1	.	TRBJ2-7	CASSLGTGNYEQYF	TGCGCCAGCAGCTTGGGGACCGGGAACTACGAGCAGTACTTC
.	TRBV9	.	TRBJ2-5	CASSVTGQETQYF	TGTGCCAGCAGCGTCACAGGGCAAGAGACCCAGTACTTC
.	TRBV18	.	TRBJ1-2	CASSPPFGRTYGYTF	TGTGCCAGCTCACCACCTTTTGGGAGGACCTATGGCTACACCTTC
.	TRBV15	.	TRBJ2-1	CATSRPLTGTPSSNEQFF	TGTGCCACCAGCAGACCCCTCACCGGGACACCTAGTTCCAATGAGCAGTTCTTC
.	TRBV30	once	TRBJ1-4	CAWSVGGDEKLFF	TGTGCCTGGAGTGTAGGCGGCGATGAAAAACTGTTTTTT
TRBD1	TRBV30	.	TRBJ1-2	CAGSTGSYGYTF	TGTGCCGGCTCGACAGGGAGCTATGGCTACACCTTC
TRBD2	TRBV7-7	.	TRBJ2-1	CASSLGAGGPNEQFF	TGTGCTAGCAGCTTGGGGGCGGGAGGGCCTAATGAGCAGTTCTTC
.	TRBV7-9	.	TRBJ2-3	CAGGFGTSTDTQYF	TGTGCCGGAGGTTTTGGGACAAGCACAGATACGCAGTATTTT
.	TRBV27	.	TRBJ1-5	CASSFKGGNQPQHF	TGTGCCAGCAGTTTTAAGGGAGGCAATCAGCCCCAGCATTTT
TRBD2	TRBV6-5	.	TRBJ2-3	CASSRTSGSQDTQYF	TGTGCCAGCAGCCGGACTAGCGGGAGTCAAGATACGCAGTATTTT
TRBD2	TRBV5-1	.	TRBJ2-4	CASSLGLAGGLEDIQYF	TGCGCCAGCAGCTTGGGTTTAGCGGGAGGATTGGAAGACATTCAGTACTTC
.	TRBV7-9	.	TRBJ1-1	CASSLRGQNTEAFF	TGTGCCAGCAGCTTACGGGGACAGAACACTGAAGCTTTCTTT
.	TRBV28	once	TRBJ2-7	CASSEGLPWGEQYF	TGTGCCAGCAGCGAGGGCCTCCCTTGGGGCGAGCAGTACTTC
TRBD1	TRBV27	.	TRBJ2-7	CASSSRQGWSYEQYF	TGTGCCAGCAGTTCCAGACAGGGTTGGTCCTACGAGCAGTACTTC
.	TRBV2	.	TRBJ1-1	CASSGTGGLISTEAFF	TGTGCCAGCAGTGGGACGGGGGGTCTGATCAGCACTGAAGCTTTCTTT
.	TRBV28	.	TRBJ2-7	CASSFRDPYEQYF	TGTGCCAGCAGTTTCCGGGATCCCTACGAGCAGTACTTC
TRBD2	TRBV7-9	.	TRBJ2-2	CTSSPVGLAGDTGELFF	TGTACCAGCAGCCCAGTTGGTCTAGCGGGGGACACCGGGGAGCTGTTTTTT
.	TRBV19	.	TRBJ2-2	CASSPSPGTQTGELFF	TGTGCCAGTAGTCCCTCCCCAGGGACTCAGACCGGGGAGCTGTTTTTT
TRBD2	TRBV12-5	.	TRBJ2-1	CASGPGLGNYNEQFF	TGTGCTAGTGGTCCCGGACTAGGGAACTACAATGAGCAGTTCTTC
TRBD1	TRBV10-2	.	TRBJ1-2	CASSLPGTGSEGYTF	TGCGCCAGCAGTTTACCCGGGACAGGGAGTGAGGGCTACACCTTC
TRBD2	TRBV28	.	TRBJ2-2	CASSTRLAGPSGELFF	TGTGCCAGCAGTACCCGACTAGCTGGTCCCTCCGGGGAGCTGTTTTTT
.	TRBV19	.	TRBJ1-5	CASSAGPNQPQHF	TGTGCCAGTAGTGCGGGACCCAATCAGCCCCAGCATTTT
TRBD2	TRBV15	.	TRBJ2-1	CATGGTSGTGEQFF	TGTGCCACCGGGGGTACTAGCGGGACAGGTGAGCAGTTCTTC
TRBD2	TRBV19	.	TRBJ2-4	CASSIMRESMNIQYF	TGTGCCAGTAGTATAATGCGGGAGTCGATGAACATTCAGTACTTC
TRBD1	TRBV28	once	TRBJ2-7	CASSLGTGDLGEQYF	TGTGCCAGCAGTTTGGGGACAGGGGATTTGGGCGAGCAGTACTTC
TRBD1	TRBV6-5	.	TRBJ2-1	CASSRDRINEQFF	TGTGCCAGCTCGCGGGACAGGATCAATGAGCAGTTCTTC
TRBD2	TRBV11-3	.	TRBJ2-1	CASSSGGSGSLSYNEQFF	TGTGCCAGCAGCTCCGGGGGTAGCGGGAGTTTGTCCTACAATGAGCAGTTCTTC